This TCR beta chain was recovered during a study of identical twins (dated by TCRdb to 2016 to 2018). About the full investigation: The study deep-sequenced TCR alpha and beta repertoires from monozygotic twins, unrelated adults of various ages and cord blood to test whether fetal clonotypes persist. Replicate twin experiments were performed at different times using different library preparation protocols to rule out contamination.

Every donor in the study was a healthy Caucasian. Three pairs of female monozygotic twins, all aged about 18 to 30 years, made up the twin cohort. CD4+ and CD8+ T cell populations were isolated with positive isolation kits from Invitrogen. Summary of the overall study and its limitations: The excess sharing between twins in beta out-of-frame sequences was weaker because fewer shared sequences reduced the signal-to-noise ratio. Compared with coincidental sharing between unrelated individuals, out-of-frame TCR alpha sequences shared between twins showed an excess of sequences with low generation probability. Zero-insertion analyses could be partly confounded by invariant T cells such as MAIT and iNKT, although diverse VJ usage argued against such confounding for most clonotypes. Fewer insertions were carried by abundant cord blood beta clonotypes; a weaker similar trend was observed in young adult naive repertoires, while no such trend was observed in memory repertoires. Recombination models systematically underestimated out-of-frame TCR alpha sharing in monozygotic twins but agreed with sharing between unrelated individuals. Conclusions relied on cross-sectional statistical analysis, since the same donors could not be followed over many years.

The CDR3 covers 16 residues, taking in both the cysteine and the phenylalanine. The sequence is cut down to CDR3 DNA, 48 bases in frame from base 1. Taken from the germline V gene, the CDR1 and CDR2 loops are SGHRS and YFSETQ. Library preparation used 5' RACE. TCRdb shows the sequencer as Illumina HiSeq 2000. Template switching introduced a universal primer binding site; the final cDNA contained a unique molecular identifier, enabling accurate counting of TCR cDNA molecules. First-strand cDNA for TCR alpha and beta chains was synthesized from specific primers in the conserved constant-segment region. To control for contamination, every cDNA library was double barcoded, receiving both a SMART-Mk sample barcode and Illumina barcodes. TruSeq adapter sequences, together with Illumina sample barcodes, were added in two successive PCR steps. The TCR alpha and beta cDNA libraries were sequenced on the Illumina HiSeq platform using custom primers. Concerning the study's data processing: MiGEC processed the raw reads to extract unique molecular identifiers, while MiXCR was used to determine the CDR3 positions. For each individual, recombination models were inferred using an EM algorithm with the repgenHMM and IGoR tools. The analysis of shared clonotypes was done with the tcR package in R, with sharing normalized by the product of cloneset sizes. To study raw recombination free of thymic and clonal selection effects, out-of-frame nonproductive sequences were analyzed. TCRdb reran the public reads through fastp at Q25 and MiXCR, keeping productive beta chains. Each record represents a unique CDR3 protein, reported with the most common genes and DNA among its rows. TCRdb's processing, not the study's, gives the V and J calls here. Recorded for this sample are 510,000 or so distinct CDR3 sequences; 13% to 15% of them occurred a single time. The ten largest clones take up about 0.4% of the sample.

Ten or more counts support this clonotype. This clone's antigen is unknown. An end of the junction does not agree with germline; a read error may underlie this. These same data were also listed under a study on yellow fever vaccine responses in identical twins. The other study reports the following: The T cell response to vaccination in identical twins was reported by the authors to appear partly convergent and partly personalized. In the study, vaccine-responding T cell clones were precisely tracked in identical twins.

Recombination joined TRBV5-1 with TRBJ2-2, and TRBD1 aligns with 7 junction nucleotides. Sequencing was carried out using CD4+ T cells sorted from blood. The receptor's source is a woman younger than 30 in good health. The base sequence is TGTGCCAGCAGCTTAGGGGACAGAGCTAACACCGGGGAGCTGTTTTTT. Its coded protein is CASSLGDRANTGELFF.